What follows are 32 T cell receptor beta chains derived from one specimen sequenced in a study of blood T cell repertoires in COVID-19. The protocol was immunoSEQ multiplex PCR, while the TCRdb copy is restricted to in-frame clones and leaves out a portion. The sample holds under 120,000 clones; 69% are singletons and the top ten take approximately 6.2%. Specimen: peripheral blood. Receptors were obtained from an elderly man with acute or convalescent COVID-19.

The CDR3 protein is CASRNTGTSPLHF. In DNA form, the CDR3 reads TGTGCCAGCAGGAATACGGGTACTTCACCCCTCCACTTT. The genes are TRBV28 and TRBJ1-6; D is unclear. The CDR3 has 13 amino acids. Deletions cut 6 bases from V and 9 bases from J, with 12 bases between. Germline CDR1 MDHEN, CDR2 SYDVKM.

The V and J genes are TRBV9 and TRBJ1-2; D is possibly TRBD1 (5 bases). From germline, CDR1 is SGDLS and CDR2 YYNGEE. CDR3 size: 17 residues. Between the trimmed V and J ends, which lost 0 bases and 8 bases, there was a span of 23 bases. For the CDR3, the DNA is TGTGCCAGCAGCGTAGAACCGGGGCCCCTCGGGGGAGGAGGCTACACCTTC. This codes for CASSVEPGPLGGGGYTF.

This clone has more than one count but fewer than ten. This chain uses TRBV18 with TRBJ2-1; TRBD2 agrees at 8 bases. The J segment lost 5 bases and the V segment lost 2 bases, leaving 5 bases of the junction unmatched. CDR1 KGHSH and CDR2 LQKENI come from the germline V gene. This CDR3 comprises 15 residues. The CDR3 sequence is CASSPASGSHNEQFF. The CDR3 coding sequence is TGTGCCAGCTCACCAGCTAGCGGGTCCCACAATGAGCAGTTCTTC.

Worth noting for this clone: A much larger clone differs by one base, so this may be a read error. The chain has TRBV27 and TRBJ1-2, with 7 bases fitting TRBD1. This CDR3 is built from 13 residues. The germline V gene encodes CDR1 MNHEY and CDR2 SMNVEV (reference sequence). Trimming at V came to 2 bases and at J to 4 bases, leaving 1 base not matched to a gene. This chain's CDR3 is CASSLQGGYGYTF. The CDR3 bases are TGTGCCAGCAGTTTACAGGGGGGCTATGGCTACACCTTC.

The chain is built from TRBV2 and TRBJ1-4; a possible D gene is TRBD1 (5 bases). Trimming shortened V by 2 bases and J by 6 bases, and 10 bases separated the two germline ends. Germline V CDR1 and CDR2: SNHLY, FYNNEI. This CDR3 spans 14 amino acids. The CDR3 DNA sequence: TGTGCCAGCAGTGAAAAGGGGTACTATGAAAAACTGTTTTTT. Translating it yields CASSEKGYYEKLFF.

The chain employs TRBV9 and TRBJ1-6; a possible D gene is TRBD1 (6 bases). Germline loops: CDR1 SGDLS, CDR2 YYNGEE. The CDR3 sequence is 15 residues long. With 0 bases removed from V and 6 bases from J, the gap between germline ends came to 10 bases. The CDR3 DNA follows: TGTGCCAGCAGCGTAGAGGGGGTGCGTAATTCACCCCTCCACTTT. Residues: CASSVEGVRNSPLHF.

The chain recombines TRBV4-3 with TRBJ2-3; unclear D gene. CDR3 length: 13 residues. CDR1 is LGHNA and CDR2 is YSLEER in the germline V gene. V was cut by 3 bases and J by 5 bases, with 9 bases left in between. The CDR3 DNA sequence: TGCGCCAGCAGCCAGATCGTCGGAGATACGCAGTATTTT. Protein product: CASSQIVGDTQYF.

J is TRBJ2-4 and V is TRBV7-2; TRBD2 matches 7 bases. The CDR3 totals 16 residues. CDR1 is SGHTA, CDR2 FQGNSA, per germline. The V and J ends lost 0 bases and 10 bases, in that order; junction bases with no gene match: 12. CDR3 protein: CASSLASGAGSGIQYF. CDR3 DNA sequence: TGTGCCAGCAGCTTAGCGTCAGGAGCGGGATCAGGAATTCAGTACTTC.

This chain uses TRBV5-5 with TRBJ1-2; possibly TRBD1 for D (5 bases). Germline V gives CDR1 SGHKS, CDR2 YYEKEE (reference sequence). V lost 2 bases and J lost 3, with 11 bases in between. The CDR3 spans 14 residues. The CDR3 loop is CASSFGGEDYGYTF. The DNA of the CDR3 is TGTGCCAGCAGCTTTGGGGGGGAAGACTATGGCTACACCTTC.

This clone came up once. CDR3 sequence (DNA): TGCAGTGCTAGTTGGCAGGGGGCGAATACTGAAGCTTTCTTT. Its protein product is CSASWQGANTEAFF. The chain links TRBV20-1 to TRBJ1-1; 8 nucleotides line up with TRBD1. CDR3 length: 14 residues. Trimming at V came to 3 bases and at J to 5 bases, leaving 8 bases not matched to a gene. Germline values: CDR1 DFQATT, CDR2 SNEGSKA (reference sequence).

V gene TRBV5-4 combines with J gene TRBJ2-3; 9 bases match TRBD2. CDR1 SGHNT and CDR2 YYREEE come from the germline V gene (reference sequence). CDR3 length equals 16 residues. V lost 7 bases, J lost 1 base, and 10 bases stayed unmatched. CDR3 amino acids: CASASGASGGTDTQYF. The DNA of the CDR3 is TGTGCCAGCGCTAGCGGGGCTAGCGGGGGCACAGATACGCAGTATTTT. Full variable domain (remainder filled in from reference TRBV5-4 and TRBJ2-3): ETGVTQSPTHLIKTRGQQVTLRCSSQSGHNTVSWYQQALGQGPQFIFQYYREEENGRGNFPPRFSGLQFPNYSSELNVNALELDDSALYLCASASGASGGTDTQYFGPGTRLTVL.

This chain joins TRBV7-3 and TRBJ1-3; D not certain. CDR1 and CDR2 from the germline V gene are SGHTA and FQGTGA. Trimming cost V 2 bases and J 4 bases, with 9 bases left between them. The CDR3 totals 14 residues. CDR3: CASSLGGSGNTIYF. The CDR3 nucleotides read TGTGCCAGCAGCTTAGGCGGCTCCGGAAACACCATATATTTT.

The J gene is TRBJ2-3, the V gene TRBV6-6; the D gene is possibly TRBD1 (6 bases). The CDR3 sequence is 15 residues long. Germline V gene data show CDR1 as MNHNY and CDR2 as SVGAGI (reference sequence). V gave up 7 bases and J gave up 2 bases, with 16 bases separating them. CDR3 bases: TGTGCCAGCAATCCACCGCAGGGGTCCACAGATACGCAGTATTTT. Protein product: CASNPPQGSTDTQYF.

This rearrangement joins TRBV2 to TRBJ2-7; 7 nucleotides match TRBD1. Germline V gives CDR1 SNHLY, CDR2 FYNNEI. This CDR3 region has 13 residues. The V and J ends lost 6 bases and 2 bases, in that order; junction bases with no gene match: 4. The CDR3 reads CASRDDRAYEQYF. The CDR3 nucleotides read TGTGCCAGCAGAGATGACAGGGCCTACGAGCAGTACTTC. Using reference TRBV2 and TRBJ2-7 for the parts outside the CDR3, the full variable domain is EPEVTQTPSHQVTQMGQEVILRCVPISNHLYFYWYRQILGQKVEFLVSFYNNEISEKSEIFDDQFSVERPDGSNFTLKIRSTKLEDSAMYFCASRDDRAYEQYFGPGTRLTVT.

V and J are TRBV19 and TRBJ2-1, with 8 bases aligning to TRBD2. CDR3 length: 16 amino acids. The V and J ends lost 5 bases and 2 bases, in that order; junction bases with no gene match: 8. CDR1 and CDR2 from the germline V gene are LNHDA and SQIVND (reference sequence). The DNA of the CDR3 is TGTGCCAGTAGTTCTAGCGGGTCCTTTGCCTACAATGAGCAGTTCTTC. Protein sequence: CASSSSGSFAYNEQFF. The full variable domain, with the rest looked up from reference TRBV19 and TRBJ2-1, is DGGITQSPKYLFRKEGQNVTLSCEQNLNHDAMYWYRQDPGQGLRLIYYSQIVNDFQKGDIAEGYSVSREKKESFPLTVTSAQKNPTAFYLCASSSSGSFAYNEQFFGPGTRLTVL.

In its sample, this clone was seen many times. This sequence joins TRBV9 and TRBJ2-7; 9 bases map to TRBD2. The CDR3 contains 13 residues. V shed 7 bases, J shed 5 bases, and the junction held 7 bases outside the gene matches. Germline V CDR1 and CDR2: SGDLS, YYNGEE. This chain's CDR3 is CASGRGGVDEQYF. The DNA of the CDR3 is TGTGCCAGCGGGCGCGGGGGGGTGGACGAGCAGTACTTC.

Only a few counts were recorded for this clone. V is TRBV10-3 and J is TRBJ2-7; D gene uncertain. The germline gives CDR1 ENHRY, CDR2 SYGVKD. This CDR3 has 12 residues. Trimming took off 4 bases at V and 3 bases at J, with 7 bases between the two ends. CDR3 coding DNA: TGTGCCATCAGTGTAACGGGCTACGAGCAGTACTTC. This translates into CAISVTGYEQYF.

The V call is TRBV3-1 (or the pseudogene TRBV3-2), the J call TRBJ2-4; D is possibly TRBD2 (6 bases). This CDR3 comprises 16 residues. Trimming removed 0 bases at V and 2 bases at J, with 11 bases between. Germline CDR1 LGHDT, CDR2 YNNKEL (reference sequence). CDR3 protein: CASSQESGFTKNIQYF. CDR3 sequence (DNA): TGTGCCAGCAGCCAAGAAAGCGGGTTTACCAAAAACATTCAGTACTTC.

This clone occurred a few times. This chain joins TRBV27 and TRBJ2-7, with 11 bases that match TRBD2. CDR3 length equals 15 residues. After removal of 6 bases from V and 3 bases from J, the junction contained 7 bases not matched to a gene. The germline CDR1 and CDR2 sequences are MNHEY and SMNVEV (reference sequence). The CDR3 loop is CASSQTSGRLYEQYF. CDR3 sequence (DNA): TGTGCCAGCAGCCAAACTAGCGGGAGACTCTACGAGCAGTACTTC.

The gene calls are TRBV29-1 and TRBJ2-3; TRBD1 aligns across 10 bases. V lost 4 bases, J lost 0 bases, and 7 bases stayed unmatched. The CDR3 sequence is 16 residues long. Germline V gene lookup returns CDR1 SQVTM and CDR2 ANQGSEA. CDR3 region: CSVGGGTGESTDTQYF. The CDR3, as DNA: TGCAGCGTTGGTGGCGGGACAGGGGAGAGCACAGATACGCAGTATTTT.

This clone was seen many times. This rearrangement joins TRBV7-6 to TRBJ2-7; weak D call: TRBD2 (6 bases). V lost 3 bases to trimming and J lost 2 bases, with 17 bases between them. The CDR3 is made up of 16 amino acids. Looked up from germline, CDR1 is SGHVS and CDR2 is FNYEAQ. The CDR3 loop is CASSLFFSGPTYEQYF. DNA for the CDR3: TGTGCCAGCAGCTTGTTCTTCAGCGGGCCTACCTACGAGCAGTACTTC.

J is TRBJ1-6 and V is TRBV25-1; D ambiguous. This CDR3 spans 14 amino acids. V was pared by 6 bases and J by 2 bases, with 8 bases between. CDR1 and CDR2 from the germline V gene are MGHDK and SYGVNS. The CDR3 is CASSSGAYNSPLHF. The CDR3 DNA follows: TGTGCCAGCAGCTCGGGAGCCTATAATTCACCCCTCCACTTT.

The chain carries TRBV2 and TRBJ2-2; D unclear. CDR3 length: 13 residues. The germline V gene has CDR1 SNHLY and CDR2 FYNNEI. Between the trimmed V and J ends, which lost 5 bases and 6 bases, there was a span of 10 bases. CDR3 in DNA: TGTGCCAGCAGTCTCCTTTGGCCCGGGGAGCTGTTTTTT. This sequence encodes CASSLLWPGELFF.

This chain joins TRBV10-3 and TRBJ1-6; D is perhaps TRBD1 (5 bases). CDR1 and CDR2 from the germline V gene are ENHRY and SYGVKD. Trimming shortened V by 6 bases and J by 9 bases, and 12 bases separated the two germline ends. The CDR3 is 13 amino acids. CDR3: CAIRDRQGSPLHF. The CDR3 coding sequence is TGTGCCATCAGGGACCGCCAGGGTTCACCCCTCCACTTT.

V usage is TRBV28 and J usage is TRBJ2-5; TRBD1 is a possible D gene (5 bases). The V gene's germline CDR1 is MDHEN and CDR2 SYDVKM. V was trimmed by 6 bases and J by 5 bases, leaving 13 bases between them. This CDR3 is built from 13 residues. The CDR3 here is CASRPGLWETQYF. The CDR3 DNA is TGTGCCAGCAGGCCAGGGTTATGGGAGACCCAGTACTTC.

The CDR3 here is CASSRYKTGNTEAFF. In DNA, the CDR3 is TGTGCCAGCAGCCGATATAAAACAGGGAACACTGAAGCTTTCTTT. The chain employs TRBV3-1 (or the pseudogene TRBV3-2) and TRBJ1-1, with D maybe TRBD1 (5 bases). In germline, CDR1 is LGHDT, CDR2 YNNKEL (reference sequence). There are 15 residues in the CDR3. V was trimmed by 4 bases and J by 1 base, leaving 13 bases between them.

The gene calls are TRBV4-2 and TRBJ2-3; D might be TRBD2 (7 bases). This CDR3 contains 19 residues. Per germline, CDR1 LGHNA and CDR2 YNFKEQ. Trimming left V 1 base short and J 3 bases short, with 23 bases between. The CDR3 is CASSQVDRGRARLTDTQYF. Written as DNA, the CDR3 is TGTGCCAGCAGCCAAGTGGATAGGGGGAGGGCCAGGTTGACAGATACGCAGTATTTT.

The rearrangement links TRBV21-1 to TRBJ2-7; TRBD2, the table's D call, was not compared with the DNA. TRBV21-1 is an annotated pseudogene. This CDR3 is built from 15 residues. The CDR3 DNA reads TGTGCCAGCAGCAGAGGGGCTAGCGGGAGTGGCGAGCAGTACTTC. Translating gives CASSRGASGSGEQYF.

The chain couples TRBV10-3 to TRBJ2-2, with TRBD2 matching 7 bases. Germline trimming cut 3 bases from V and 2 bases from J; bases unmatched to any gene: 3. The CDR3 has 15 residues. Germline loops: CDR1 ENHRY, CDR2 SYGVKD. CDR3 amino acids: CAISDAGDNTGELFF. The CDR3 DNA reads TGTGCCATCAGTGACGCGGGAGACAACACCGGGGAGCTGTTTTTT.

As regards this clone: The identical CDR3 is also encoded by other nucleotide sequences in the sample. The V and J genes are TRBV29-1 and TRBJ2-1; 7 bases match TRBD1. The CDR3 has 11 amino acids. V gave up 7 bases and J gave up 4 bases; unmatched junction bases: 1. Germline V gene lookup returns CDR1 SQVTM and CDR2 ANQGSEA. CDR3 nucleotide sequence: TGCAGCGCGGGACAGTACAATGAGCAGTTCTTC. Amino acid sequence: CSAGQYNEQFF.

In its sample, this clone was seen once. The V gene is TRBV10-3, the J gene TRBJ2-7, with TRBD1 identical over 8 bases. Germline-derived CDR1 and CDR2 are ENHRY and SYGVKD. V lost 5 bases, J lost 6 bases, and 9 bases stayed unmatched. This CDR3 spans 14 amino acids. This chain's CDR3 is CAISPGRGPGEQYF. The CDR3 DNA reads as TGTGCCATCAGTCCAGGCAGGGGGCCCGGCGAGCAGTACTTC.

The chain couples TRBV24-1 to TRBJ1-1; TRBD1 is a possible D gene (6 bases). This CDR3 is 14 amino acids long. Per the germline V gene, CDR1 is KGHDR and CDR2 is SFDVKD. V lost 6 bases to trimming and J lost 5 bases, with 15 bases between them. CDR3 sequence: CATSPRGLGTEAFF. CDR3 in DNA: TGTGCCACCAGTCCCAGGGGATTAGGGACTGAAGCTTTCTTT.